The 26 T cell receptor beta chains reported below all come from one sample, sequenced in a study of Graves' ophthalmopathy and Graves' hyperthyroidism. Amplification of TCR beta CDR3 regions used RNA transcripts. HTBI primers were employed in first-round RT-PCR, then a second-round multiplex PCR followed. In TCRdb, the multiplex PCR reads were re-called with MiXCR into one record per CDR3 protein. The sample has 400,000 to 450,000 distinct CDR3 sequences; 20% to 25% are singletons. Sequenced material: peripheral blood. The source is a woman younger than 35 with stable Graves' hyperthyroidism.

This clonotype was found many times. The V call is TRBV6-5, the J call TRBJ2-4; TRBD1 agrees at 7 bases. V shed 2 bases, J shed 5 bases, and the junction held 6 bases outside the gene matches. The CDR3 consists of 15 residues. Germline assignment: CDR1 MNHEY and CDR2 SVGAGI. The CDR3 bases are TGTGCCAGCAGTTACGTGACAGGGCGGGAAAACATTCAGTACTTC. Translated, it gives CASSYVTGRENIQYF.

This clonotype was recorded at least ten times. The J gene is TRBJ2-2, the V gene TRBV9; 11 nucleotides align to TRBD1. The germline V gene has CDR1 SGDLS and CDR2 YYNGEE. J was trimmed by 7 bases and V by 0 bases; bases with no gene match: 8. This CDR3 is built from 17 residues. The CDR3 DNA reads TGTGCCAGCAGCGTAGCTCACGGACAGGGGGCTGGCGGGGAGCTGTTTTTT. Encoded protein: CASSVAHGQGAGGELFF.

CDR3: CASSFSDSGEQYF. CDR3 nucleotides: TGTGCCAGCAGTTTCTCGGACAGCGGGGAGCAGTACTTC. This rearrangement joins TRBV12-3 or TRBV12-4 to TRBJ2-5; D may be TRBD2 (7 bases). The V gene lost 3 bases and the J gene lost 11 bases, with 16 bases spanning the gap. This CDR3 has 13 amino acids.

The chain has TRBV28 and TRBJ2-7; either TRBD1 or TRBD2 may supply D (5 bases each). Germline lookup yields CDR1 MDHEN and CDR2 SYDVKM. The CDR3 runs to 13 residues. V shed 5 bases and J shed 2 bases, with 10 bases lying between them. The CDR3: CASSDGTPYEQYF. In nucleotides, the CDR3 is TGTGCCAGCAGTGATGGGACCCCCTACGAGCAGTACTTC.

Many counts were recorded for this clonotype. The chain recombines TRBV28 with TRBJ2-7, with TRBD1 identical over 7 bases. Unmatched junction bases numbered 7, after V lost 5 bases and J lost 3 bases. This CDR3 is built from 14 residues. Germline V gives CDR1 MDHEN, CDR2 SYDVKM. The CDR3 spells CASSLGQENYEQYF. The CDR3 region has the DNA TGTGCCAGCAGTCTAGGACAGGAGAACTACGAGCAGTACTTC.

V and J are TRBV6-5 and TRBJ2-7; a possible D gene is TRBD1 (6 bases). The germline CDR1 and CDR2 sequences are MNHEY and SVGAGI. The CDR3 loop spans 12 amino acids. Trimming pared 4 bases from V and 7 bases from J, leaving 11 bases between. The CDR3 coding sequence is TGTGCCAGCAGTTCCCAGGGGCAGGAGCAGTACTTC. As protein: CASSSQGQEQYF.

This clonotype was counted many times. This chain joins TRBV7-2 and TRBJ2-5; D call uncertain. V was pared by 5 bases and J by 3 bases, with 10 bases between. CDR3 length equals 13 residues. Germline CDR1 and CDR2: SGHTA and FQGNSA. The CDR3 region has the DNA TGTGCCAGCAGCCGTCGACCCGAAGAGACCCAGTACTTC. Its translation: CASSRRPEETQYF.

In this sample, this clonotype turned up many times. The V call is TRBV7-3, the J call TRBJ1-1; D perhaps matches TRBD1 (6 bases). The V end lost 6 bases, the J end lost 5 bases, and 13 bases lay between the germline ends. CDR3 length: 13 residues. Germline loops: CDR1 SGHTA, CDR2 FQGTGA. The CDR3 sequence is CASSKRGETEAFF. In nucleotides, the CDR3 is TGTGCCAGCAGTAAAAGGGGGGAGACTGAAGCTTTCTTT.

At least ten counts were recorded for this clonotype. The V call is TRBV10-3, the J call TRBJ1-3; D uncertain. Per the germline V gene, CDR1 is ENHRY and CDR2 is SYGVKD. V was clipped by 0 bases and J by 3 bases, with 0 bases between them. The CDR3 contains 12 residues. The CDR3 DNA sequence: TGTGCCATCAGTGAGTCTGGAAACACCATATATTTT. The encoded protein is CAISESGNTIYF.

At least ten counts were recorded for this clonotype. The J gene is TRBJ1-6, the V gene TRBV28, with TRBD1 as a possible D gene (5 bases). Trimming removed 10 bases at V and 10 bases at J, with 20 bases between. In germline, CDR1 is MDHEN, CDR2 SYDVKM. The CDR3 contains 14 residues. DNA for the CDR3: TGTGCCATCTCGGGGACCACCCCAATGTCACCCCTCCACTTT. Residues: CAISGTTPMSPLHF.

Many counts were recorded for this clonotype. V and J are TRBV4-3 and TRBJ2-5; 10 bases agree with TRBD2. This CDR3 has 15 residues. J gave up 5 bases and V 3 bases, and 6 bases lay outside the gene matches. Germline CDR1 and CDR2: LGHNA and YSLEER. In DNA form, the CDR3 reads TGCGCCAGCAGCCACCGGACTAGCGGCCGGGAGACCCAGTACTTC. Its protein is CASSHRTSGRETQYF.

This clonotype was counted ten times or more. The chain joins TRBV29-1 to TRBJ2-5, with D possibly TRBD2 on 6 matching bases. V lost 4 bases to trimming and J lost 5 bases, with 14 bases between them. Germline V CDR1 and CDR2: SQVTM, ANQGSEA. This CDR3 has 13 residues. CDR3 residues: CSVAGRAGETQYF. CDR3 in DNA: TGCAGCGTTGCCGGACGGGCGGGGGAGACCCAGTACTTC.

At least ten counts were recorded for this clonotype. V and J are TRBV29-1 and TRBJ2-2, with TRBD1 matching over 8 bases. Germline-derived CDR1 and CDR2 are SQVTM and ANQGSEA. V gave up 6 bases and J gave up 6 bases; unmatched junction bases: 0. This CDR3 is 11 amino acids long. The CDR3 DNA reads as TGCAGCGTGGACAGGGCCGGGGAGCTGTTTTTT. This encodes CSVDRAGELFF.

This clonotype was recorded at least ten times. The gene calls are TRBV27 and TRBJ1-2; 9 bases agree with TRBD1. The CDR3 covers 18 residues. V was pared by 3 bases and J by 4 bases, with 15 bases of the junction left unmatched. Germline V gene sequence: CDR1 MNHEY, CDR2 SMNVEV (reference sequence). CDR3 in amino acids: CASSFHRDRVREGYGYTF. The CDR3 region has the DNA TGTGCCAGCAGTTTTCACCGGGACAGGGTTAGGGAAGGCTATGGCTACACCTTC.

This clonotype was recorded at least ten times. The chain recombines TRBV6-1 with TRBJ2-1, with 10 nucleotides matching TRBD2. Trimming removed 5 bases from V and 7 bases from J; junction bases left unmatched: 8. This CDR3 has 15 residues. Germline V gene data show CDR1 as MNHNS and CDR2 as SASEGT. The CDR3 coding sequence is TGTGCCAGCAGTCGACTAGCGGGTGCCGGGAATGAGCAGTTCTTC. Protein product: CASSRLAGAGNEQFF.

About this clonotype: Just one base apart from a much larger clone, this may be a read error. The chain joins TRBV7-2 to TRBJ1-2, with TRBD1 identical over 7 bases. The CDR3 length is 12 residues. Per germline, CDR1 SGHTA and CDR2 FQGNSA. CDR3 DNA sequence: TGTGCCAGCAGCTCCACCGACAGGGTAAAGGCCTTC. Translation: CASSSTDRVKAF.

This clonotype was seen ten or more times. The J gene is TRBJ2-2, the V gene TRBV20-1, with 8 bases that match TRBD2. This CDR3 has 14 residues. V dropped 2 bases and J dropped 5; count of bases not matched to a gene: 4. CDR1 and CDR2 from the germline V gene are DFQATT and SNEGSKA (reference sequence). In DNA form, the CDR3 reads TGCAGTGCTAGATCCGGGAGGGCGACCGGGGAGCTGTTTTTT. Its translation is CSARSGRATGELFF.

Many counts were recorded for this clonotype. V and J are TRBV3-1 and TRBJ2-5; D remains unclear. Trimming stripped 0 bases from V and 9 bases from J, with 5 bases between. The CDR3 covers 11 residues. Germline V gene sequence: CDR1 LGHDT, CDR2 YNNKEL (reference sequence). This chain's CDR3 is CASSQDSPQYF. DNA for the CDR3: TGTGCCAGCAGCCAAGACTCGCCCCAGTACTTC.

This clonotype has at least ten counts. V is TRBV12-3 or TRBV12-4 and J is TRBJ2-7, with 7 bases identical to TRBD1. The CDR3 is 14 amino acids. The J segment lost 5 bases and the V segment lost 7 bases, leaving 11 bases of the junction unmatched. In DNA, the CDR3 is TGTGCCAGCACACTAACGACAGGGTCCCACGAGCAGTACTTC. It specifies CASTLTTGSHEQYF.

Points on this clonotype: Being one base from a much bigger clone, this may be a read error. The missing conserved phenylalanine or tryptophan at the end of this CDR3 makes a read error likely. The chain's CDR3 is CVSSLAVNSPLHL. The CDR3 region has the DNA TGCGTCAGCAGCTTGGCGGTGAATTCACCCCTCCACCTT. The chain employs TRBV5-1 and TRBJ1-6; D is unresolved. CDR1 is SGHRS and CDR2 is YFSETQ in the germline V gene. The CDR3 totals 13 residues.

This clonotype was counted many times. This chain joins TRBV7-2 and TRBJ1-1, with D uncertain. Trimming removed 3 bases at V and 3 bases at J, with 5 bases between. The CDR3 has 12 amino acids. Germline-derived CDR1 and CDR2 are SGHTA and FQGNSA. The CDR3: CASSLVHTEAFF. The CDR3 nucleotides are TGTGCCAGCAGCTTGGTCCACACTGAAGCTTTCTTT.

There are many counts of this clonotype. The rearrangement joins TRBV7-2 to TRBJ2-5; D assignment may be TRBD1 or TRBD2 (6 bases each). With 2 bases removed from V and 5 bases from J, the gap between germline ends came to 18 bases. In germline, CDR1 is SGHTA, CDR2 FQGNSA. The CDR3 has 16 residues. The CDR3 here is CASSLRAGSGAETQYF. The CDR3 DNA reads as TGTGCCAGCAGCTTACGGGCGGGCTCGGGGGCCGAGACCCAGTACTTC.

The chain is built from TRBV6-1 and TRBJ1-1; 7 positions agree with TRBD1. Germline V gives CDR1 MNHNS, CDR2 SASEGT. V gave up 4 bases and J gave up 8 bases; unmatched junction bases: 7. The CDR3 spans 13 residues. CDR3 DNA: TGTGCCAGCAGTGCGGACAGGTCTGGAGAAGCTTTCTTT. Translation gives CASSADRSGEAFF.

Written as DNA, the CDR3 is TGTGCCAGCAGCCGCCAGGGGGTCCCTCTCTACGAGCAGTACTTC. Protein product: CASSRQGVPLYEQYF. V gene TRBV3-1 combines with J gene TRBJ2-7, with 7 bases identical to TRBD1. The germline V gene has CDR1 LGHDT and CDR2 YNNKEL (reference sequence). The CDR3 has 15 amino acids. V lost 4 bases, J lost 3 bases, and 9 bases stayed unmatched.

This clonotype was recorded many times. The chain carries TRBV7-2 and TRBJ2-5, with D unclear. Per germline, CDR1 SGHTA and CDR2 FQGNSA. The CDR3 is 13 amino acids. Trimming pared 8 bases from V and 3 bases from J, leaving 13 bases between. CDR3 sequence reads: CASARQVEETQYF. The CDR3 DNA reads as TGTGCCAGCGCTCGTCAGGTTGAAGAGACCCAGTACTTC.

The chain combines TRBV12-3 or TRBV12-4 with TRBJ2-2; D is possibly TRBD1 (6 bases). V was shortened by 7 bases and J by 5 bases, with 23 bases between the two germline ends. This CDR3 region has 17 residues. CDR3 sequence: CASTNPRDIKITGELFF. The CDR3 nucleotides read TGTGCCAGCACTAACCCAAGGGACATAAAAATAACCGGGGAGCTGTTTTTT.